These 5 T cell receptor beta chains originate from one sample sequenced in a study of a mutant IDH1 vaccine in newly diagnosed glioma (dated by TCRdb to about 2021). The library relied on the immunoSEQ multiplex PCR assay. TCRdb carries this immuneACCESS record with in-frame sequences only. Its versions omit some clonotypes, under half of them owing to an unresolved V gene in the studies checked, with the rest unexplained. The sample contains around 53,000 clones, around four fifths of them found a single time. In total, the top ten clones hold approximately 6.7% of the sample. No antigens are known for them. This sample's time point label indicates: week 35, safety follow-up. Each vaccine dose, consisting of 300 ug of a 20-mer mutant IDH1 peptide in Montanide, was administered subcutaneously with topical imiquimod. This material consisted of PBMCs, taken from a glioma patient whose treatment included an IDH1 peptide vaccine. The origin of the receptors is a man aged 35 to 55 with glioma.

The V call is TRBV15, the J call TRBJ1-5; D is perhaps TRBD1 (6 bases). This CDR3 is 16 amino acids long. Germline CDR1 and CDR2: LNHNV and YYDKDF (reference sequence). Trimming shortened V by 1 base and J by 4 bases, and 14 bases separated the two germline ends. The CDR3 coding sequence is TGTGCCACCAGCAGAGGGGGAAACACAGGGAATCAGCCCCAGCATTTT. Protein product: CATSRGGNTGNQPQHF.

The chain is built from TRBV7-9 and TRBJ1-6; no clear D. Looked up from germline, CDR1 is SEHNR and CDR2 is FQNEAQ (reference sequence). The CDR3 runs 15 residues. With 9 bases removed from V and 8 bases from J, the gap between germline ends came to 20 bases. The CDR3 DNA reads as TGTGCCAGTACCTTCGGAGGCCGGGCGGATTCACCCCTCCACTTT. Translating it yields CASTFGGRADSPLHF.

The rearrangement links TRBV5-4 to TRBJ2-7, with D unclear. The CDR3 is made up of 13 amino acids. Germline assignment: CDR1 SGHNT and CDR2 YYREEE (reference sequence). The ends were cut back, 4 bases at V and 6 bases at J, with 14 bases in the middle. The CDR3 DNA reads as TGTGCCAGCAGCCTACGACCCGCCTCCGAGCAGTACTTC. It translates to CASSLRPASEQYF.

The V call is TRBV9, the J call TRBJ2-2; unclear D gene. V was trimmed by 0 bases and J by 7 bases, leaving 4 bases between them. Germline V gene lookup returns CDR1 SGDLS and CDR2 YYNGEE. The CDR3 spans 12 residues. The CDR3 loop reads CASSVVGGELFF. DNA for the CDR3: TGTGCCAGCAGCGTAGTCGGCGGGGAGCTGTTTTTT.

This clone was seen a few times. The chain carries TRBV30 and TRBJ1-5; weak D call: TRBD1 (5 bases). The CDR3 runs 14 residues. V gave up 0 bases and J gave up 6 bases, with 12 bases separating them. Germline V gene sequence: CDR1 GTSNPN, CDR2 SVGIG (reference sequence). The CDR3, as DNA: TGTGCCTGGAGTGTATCTCAGGGTGGTCAGCCCCAGCATTTT. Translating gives CAWSVSQGGQPQHF. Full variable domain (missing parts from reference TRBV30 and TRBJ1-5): SQTIHQWPATLVQPVGSPLSLECTVEGTSNPNLYWYRQAAGRGLQLLFYSVGIGQISSEVPQNLSASRPQDRQFILSSKKLLLSDSGFYLCAWSVSQGGQPQHFGDGTRLSIL.